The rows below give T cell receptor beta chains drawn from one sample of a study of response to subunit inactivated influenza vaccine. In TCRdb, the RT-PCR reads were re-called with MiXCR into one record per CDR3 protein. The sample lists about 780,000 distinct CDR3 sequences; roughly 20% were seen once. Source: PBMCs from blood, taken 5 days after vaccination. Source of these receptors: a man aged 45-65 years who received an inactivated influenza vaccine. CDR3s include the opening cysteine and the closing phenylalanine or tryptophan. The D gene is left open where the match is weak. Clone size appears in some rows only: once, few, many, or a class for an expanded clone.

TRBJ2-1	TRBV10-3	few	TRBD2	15	TGTGCCATCAGCCCAGGACTAGCGGGAGGCAATGAGCAGTTCTTC	CAISPGLAGGNEQFF
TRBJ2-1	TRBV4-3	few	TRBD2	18	TGCGCCAGCAGCCAGGCCCCAAGGAGCGGGAGGGTCTACAATGAGCAGTTCTTC	CASSQAPRSGRVYNEQFF
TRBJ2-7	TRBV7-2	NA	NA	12	TGTGCCAGCACCCGGGAGTCTGGCGAGCAGTACTTC	CASTRESGEQYF
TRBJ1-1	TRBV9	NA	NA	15	TGTGCCAGCAGCGATTACAGGCGCGGAAACACTGAAGCTTTCTTT	CASSDYRRGNTEAFF
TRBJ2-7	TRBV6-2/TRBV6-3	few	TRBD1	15	TGTGCCAGCAGTCGAAACCGGGACAGGCGACACGAGCAGTACTTC	CASSRNRDRRHEQYF
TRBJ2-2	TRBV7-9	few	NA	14	TGTGCCAGCAGCTTAGCAGGTCATACCGGGGAGCTGTTTTTT	CASSLAGHTGELFF
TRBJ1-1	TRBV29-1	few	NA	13	TGCAGCGTGAGAAGGGACCCCTCGACTGAAGCTTTCTTT	CSVRRDPSTEAFF
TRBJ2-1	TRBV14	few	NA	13	TGTGCCAGCAGCCAAGATCGATATCATGAGCAGTTCTTC	CASSQDRYHEQFF
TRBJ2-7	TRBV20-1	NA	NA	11	TGCAGTGCTAGCAGGGGACACGAGCAGTACTTC	CSASRGHEQYF
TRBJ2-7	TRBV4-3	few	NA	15	TGCGCCAGCAGCCAAGACGGGCGGAGTGGGAACGAGCAGTACTTC	CASSQDGRSGNEQYF
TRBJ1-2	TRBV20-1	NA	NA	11	TGCAGTGTGGATCTTATAGATGGCTACACCTTC	CSVDLIDGYTF
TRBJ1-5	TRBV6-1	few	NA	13	TGTGCCAGCAGTGACCCAGGGTTGGAGCCCCAGCATTTT	CASSDPGLEPQHF
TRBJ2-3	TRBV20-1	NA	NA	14	TGCAGTGCCACCGACAGGTTTTTGGCAGATACGCAGTATTTT	CSATDRFLADTQYF
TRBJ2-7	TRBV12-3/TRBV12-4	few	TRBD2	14	TGTGCCAGCACTAAAAGCGGGAGAGACTACGAGCAGTACTTC	CASTKSGRDYEQYF
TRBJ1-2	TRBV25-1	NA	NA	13	TGTGCCAGCAGTGATCCTCAGGGTAGTGGCTACACCTTC	CASSDPQGSGYTF
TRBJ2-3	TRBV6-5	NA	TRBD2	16	TGTGCCAGCAGCTATCTGAGCGGGGGGAGCACAGATACGCAGTATTTT	CASSYLSGGSTDTQYF
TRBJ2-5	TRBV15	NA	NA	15	TGTGCCACCAGCAGAGAGGACGGGGTGGAAGAGACCCAGTACTTC	CATSREDGVEETQYF
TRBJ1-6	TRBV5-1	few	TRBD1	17	TGCGCCAGCAGCCCCGAACCGACAGGGGTGGGAAATTCACCCCTCCACTTT	CASSPEPTGVGNSPLHF
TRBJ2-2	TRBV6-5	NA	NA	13	TGTGCCAGCGTTAGCGAGAACACCGGGGAGCTGTTTTTT	CASVSENTGELFF
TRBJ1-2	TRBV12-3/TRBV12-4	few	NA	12	TGTGCCAGCAGCAAAACTAACTATGGCTACACCTTC	CASSKTNYGYTF
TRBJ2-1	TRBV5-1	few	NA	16	TGCGCCAGCAGCCTAGGGGGTGGGAACTCCTACAATGAGCAGTTCTTC	CASSLGGGNSYNEQFF
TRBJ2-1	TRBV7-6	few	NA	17	TGTGCCAGCAGCTTACTTATGGGGGGCAGCTCCTACAATGAGCAGTTCTTC	CASSLLMGGSSYNEQFF
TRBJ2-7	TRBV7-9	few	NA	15	TGTGCCAGCAGCCAAACAGGCCGACCAGGGTACGAGCAGTACTTC	CASSQTGRPGYEQYF
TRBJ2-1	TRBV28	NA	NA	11	TGTGCCAGCAGGATCGACGTATTCGAGTTCTTC	CASRIDVFEFF
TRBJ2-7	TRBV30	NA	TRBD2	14	TGTGCCTGGAGCTTGACTAGCGGCCCCTACGAGCAGTACTTC	CAWSLTSGPYEQYF
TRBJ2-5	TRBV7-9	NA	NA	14	TGTGCCAGCACTTCCCGGATCTCACAAGAGACCCAGTCCTTC	CASTSRISQETQSF
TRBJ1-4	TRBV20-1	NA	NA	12	TGCAGTGCTGAGGGTCCTAATGAAAAACTGTTTTTT	CSAEGPNEKLFF
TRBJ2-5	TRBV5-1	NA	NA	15	TGCGCCAGCAGCTTCAGGGACCTAAAACGGGAGACCCAGTACTTC	CASSFRDLKRETQYF
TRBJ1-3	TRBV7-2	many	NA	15	TGTGCCAGCAGCTTAGCGGGGGCAACTGGAAACACCATATATTTT	CASSLAGATGNTIYF
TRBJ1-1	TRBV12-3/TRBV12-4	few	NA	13	TGTGCCAGCAGTTTCGGCGTGGTCTCATTAGCTTTCTTT	CASSFGVVSLAFF
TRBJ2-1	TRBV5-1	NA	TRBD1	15	TGCGCCAGCAGCCGAACCGGGACAGGGGTGAATGAGCAGTTCTTC	CASSRTGTGVNEQFF
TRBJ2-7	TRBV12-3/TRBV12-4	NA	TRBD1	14	TGTGCCAGCAGTCAGACAGGGGACGCCTACGAGCAGTACTTC	CASSQTGDAYEQYF
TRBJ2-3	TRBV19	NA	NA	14	TGTGCCAGTAGTCCCCGACAGGACACAGATACGCAGTATTTT	CASSPRQDTDTQYF
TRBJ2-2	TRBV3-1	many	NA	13	TGTGCCAGCAGCCAGGTGAACACCGGGGAGCTGTTTTTT	CASSQVNTGELFF
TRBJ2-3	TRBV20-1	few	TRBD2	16	TGCAGTGCTAGTTTACCCCTAGCGGGTTTAGAAGATACGCAGTATTTT	CSASLPLAGLEDTQYF
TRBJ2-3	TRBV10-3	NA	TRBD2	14	TGTGCCATCAGTGAGAGCGGGGGGGCAGATACGCAGTATTTT	CAISESGGADTQYF
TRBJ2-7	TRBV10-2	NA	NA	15	TGCGCCAGCTCGCCCCGGCTTGGGGCGATCTACGAGCAGTACTTC	CASSPRLGAIYEQYF
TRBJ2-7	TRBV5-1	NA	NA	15	TGCGCCAGCAAAATGGAGGGGCGATTTACTTACGAGCAGTACTTC	CASKMEGRFTYEQYF
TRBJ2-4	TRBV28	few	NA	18	TGTGCCAGCAGTTTACTGAAACTAGCTCAACCAGCCAAAAACATTCAGTACTTC	CASSLLKLAQPAKNIQYF
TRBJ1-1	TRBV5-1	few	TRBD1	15	TGCGCCAGCAGCCAACCAGACAGACAGGGGACTGAAGCTTTCTTT	CASSQPDRQGTEAFF
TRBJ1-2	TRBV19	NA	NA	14	TGTGCCAGTAGCCCCGGGTCGGGGCTATCAGGCTACACCTTC	CASSPGSGLSGYTF
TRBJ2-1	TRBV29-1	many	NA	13	TGCAGCACAAGGGGACCGTTCTACAATGAGCAGTTCTTC	CSTRGPFYNEQFF
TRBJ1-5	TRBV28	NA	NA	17	TGTGCCAGCAGTTTCGTAGGGAAGCGGAGTAGCAATCAGCCCCAGCATTTT	CASSFVGKRSSNQPQHF
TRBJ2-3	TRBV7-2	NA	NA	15	TGTGCCAGCAGCTTAGGGGGCACCGTCACAGATACGCAGTATTTT	CASSLGGTVTDTQYF
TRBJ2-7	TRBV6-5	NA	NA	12	TGTGCCAGCAGTCCGATCCCGACCGAGCAGTACTTC	CASSPIPTEQYF
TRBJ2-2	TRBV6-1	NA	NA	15	TGTGCCAGCAGGCGTTTGGGACACAACACCGGGGAGCTGTTTTTT	CASRRLGHNTGELFF
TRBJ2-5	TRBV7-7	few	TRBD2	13	TGTGCTAGCAGCGTCGGGGGGGAAGAGACCCAGTACTTC	CASSVGGEETQYF
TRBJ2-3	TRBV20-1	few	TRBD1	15	TGCAGTGCTAGAGATTTCGCAGGGGGCGCAGATACGCAGTATTTT	CSARDFAGGADTQYF
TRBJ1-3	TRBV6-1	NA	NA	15	TGTGCCAGCAGTGCCCCCGGGACAAAAGGAAACACCATATATTTT	CASSAPGTKGNTIYF